Following are 30 T cell receptor beta chains from one sample sequenced in a study of cytomegalovirus exposure and HLA in healthy donors. PCR primers comprised 60 Vbeta and 13 Jbeta primers. TCRdb's table, derived via immunoSEQ multiplex PCR, lists solely in-frame clones and lacks some. Found here are 65,000 to 100,000 clones, roughly 73% of them singletons; the top ten hold approximately 2%. The sequenced material came from PBMCs. The receptors were gathered from a man aged 35-49 years in good health and CMV-seronegative.

V gene TRBV28 combines with J gene TRBJ2-7; 7 nucleotides agree with TRBD2. The CDR3 has 18 amino acids. J lost 0 bases, V lost 5 bases, and 16 bases had no gene match. Germline V CDR1 and CDR2: MDHEN, SYDVKM. The CDR3 loop reads CASSPHPSGTKGSYEQYF. The CDR3 DNA is TGTGCCAGCAGTCCCCATCCTTCGGGGACTAAGGGCTCCTACGAGCAGTACTTC.

This clone was seen more than once but under ten times. The chain uses TRBV14 and TRBJ1-3; D ambiguous. V lost 0 bases, J lost 0 bases, and 3 bases lay in between. CDR1 and CDR2 from the germline V gene are SGHDN and FVKESK. This CDR3 is 14 amino acids long. This CDR3 reads CASSQDSSGNTIYF. CDR3 bases: TGTGCCAGCAGCCAAGATAGCTCTGGAAACACCATATATTTT.

V is TRBV27 and J is TRBJ1-5; 8 positions match TRBD1. Losses at the gene ends were 5 bases for V and 6 bases for J; bases not matched to a gene: 12. Per the germline V gene, CDR1 is MNHEY and CDR2 is SMNVEV (reference sequence). The CDR3 contains 16 residues. CDR3 amino acids: CASSRTFQGAGQPQHF. DNA of the CDR3: TGTGCCAGCAGTAGGACATTTCAGGGGGCAGGTCAGCCCCAGCATTTT.

The rearrangement links TRBV5-4 to TRBJ1-6; 9 nucleotides match TRBD1. V dropped 1 base and J dropped 9; count of bases not matched to a gene: 11. Germline V lookup: CDR1 SGHNT, CDR2 YYREEE (reference sequence). The CDR3 extends over 17 amino acids. The CDR3 coding sequence is TGTGCCAGCAGCTTGCAGGGACAGGGTCGGCTGGGTTCACCCCTCCACTTT. It codes for CASSLQGQGRLGSPLHF.

J is TRBJ2-1 and V is TRBV2; 8 nucleotides agree with TRBD2. The CDR3 loop spans 16 amino acids. Germline CDR1 reads SNHLY; CDR2 reads FYNNEI. After removal of 5 bases from V and 8 bases from J, the junction contained 14 bases not matched to a gene. The CDR3 bases are TGTGCCAGCAGTTCCGGGACTAGTGCCCTTTACGATGAGCAGTTCTTC. Encoded protein: CASSSGTSALYDEQFF.

The table lists this clone with a few counts. V is TRBV2 and J is TRBJ2-5, with 8 bases that match TRBD1. Germline V gene lookup returns CDR1 SNHLY and CDR2 FYNNEI. This CDR3 spans 16 amino acids. Trimming took 5 bases from V and 2 from J; bases not matched to a gene: 10. As DNA, the CDR3 is TGTGCCAGCAGTTTAACAGGGGGTAGCGGACAAGAGACCCAGTACTTC. Translated, it gives CASSLTGGSGQETQYF.

This clone was counted a few times. The chain carries TRBV10-2 and TRBJ2-7, with D unresolved. This CDR3 has 14 residues. Trimming stripped 3 bases from V and 6 bases from J, with 15 bases between. CDR1 is WSHSY, CDR2 SAAADI, per germline. The CDR3 coding sequence is TGCGCCAGCAGTGACGTGCTAGTCCCACGCGAGCAGTACTTC. Its translation: CASSDVLVPREQYF.

This chain connects TRBV30 to TRBJ2-5; tentative D call: TRBD1 (5 bases). TRBJ2-7 matches the DNA end more closely, so the J call is doubtful. The germline gives CDR1 GTSNPN, CDR2 SVGIG (reference sequence). CDR3 size: 15 residues. CDR3 nucleotide sequence: TGTGCCTGGAGACCAACCCAGGGATTGTCCTACGAGCAGTACTTC. Translating it yields CAWRPTQGLSYEQYF.

The genes are TRBV9 and TRBJ2-7; 7 nucleotides align to TRBD1. Looked up from germline, CDR1 is SGDLS and CDR2 is YYNGEE. The ends lost 0 bases at V and 5 bases at J; junction bases unmatched: 5. The CDR3 has 14 residues. Written as DNA, the CDR3 is TGTGCCAGCAGCGTAGAGGGGACAGTGCACGAGCAGTACTTC. It specifies CASSVEGTVHEQYF.

The rearrangement uses TRBV13 and TRBJ2-7; D possibly corresponds to TRBD2 (5 bases). V lost 4 bases, J lost 3 bases, and 10 bases lay in between. The CDR3 is made up of 13 amino acids. Germline CDR1 PRHDT, CDR2 FYEKMQ (reference sequence). CDR3 residues: CASSSSDYYEQYF. The CDR3 DNA reads TGTGCCAGCAGCTCGTCAGACTACTACGAGCAGTACTTC.

This clone was seen once. J is TRBJ2-1 and V is TRBV11-2, with D maybe TRBD2 (6 bases). V lost 4 bases and J lost 6, with 10 bases in between. This CDR3 is built from 13 residues. Germline CDR1 reads SGHAT; CDR2 reads FQNNGV. The CDR3 DNA is TGTGCCAGCAGCTCAGGACTAACCAATGAGCAGTTCTTC. It encodes CASSSGLTNEQFF.

The chain is built from TRBV7-9 and TRBJ1-4, with D maybe TRBD1 (5 bases). Per germline, CDR1 SEHNR and CDR2 FQNEAQ (reference sequence). This CDR3 region has 14 residues. V lost 2 bases to trimming and J lost 7 bases, with 11 bases between them. The CDR3 loop is CASSLPGHREKLFF. CDR3 in DNA: TGTGCCAGCAGCTTACCAGGACACCGTGAAAAACTGTTTTTT. Complete variable domain (other parts from reference TRBV7-9 and TRBJ1-4): DTGVSQNPRHKITKRGQNVTFRCDPISEHNRLYWYRQTLGQGPEFLTYFQNEAQLEKSRLLSDRFSAERPKGSFSTLEIQRTEQGDSAMYLCASSLPGHREKLFFGSGTQLSVL.

V gene TRBV7-3 combines with J gene TRBJ2-7; 10 bases align to TRBD1. There are 16 residues in the CDR3. V lost 5 bases to trimming and J lost 7 bases; unmatched junction nucleotides: 14. Germline V gene data show CDR1 as SGHTA and CDR2 as FQGTGA. CDR3 sequence: CASSPTLGQGQGEQYF. CDR3 bases: TGTGCCAGCAGCCCGACTCTGGGACAGGGACAGGGGGAGCAGTACTTC.

V is TRBV18 and J is TRBJ1-5, with D hard to call. Trimming stripped 2 bases from V and 1 base from J, with 9 bases between. The CDR3 is 15 residues long. Germline assignment: CDR1 KGHSH and CDR2 LQKENI. The CDR3 spells CASSPYRQSNQPQHF. The CDR3 DNA sequence: TGTGCCAGCTCACCATATCGCCAGAGCAATCAGCCCCAGCATTTT. The full variable domain, in which reference TRBV18 and TRBJ1-5 provide the parts outside the CDR3, is NAGVMQNPRHLVRRRGQEARLRCSPMKGHSHVYWYRQLPEEGLKFMVYLQKENIIDESGMPKERFSAEFPKEGPSILRIQQVVRGDSAAYFCASSPYRQSNQPQHFGDGTRLSIL.

The V and J genes are TRBV5-8 and TRBJ1-5; possible D gene TRBD1, 6 bases. Deletions cut 4 bases from V and 9 bases from J, with 14 bases between. Germline V lookup: CDR1 SGHTS, CDR2 YDEGEE. The CDR3 totals 13 residues. CDR3 bases: TGTGCCAGCAGCGAGGGGGTTGGGGGGCCCCAGCATTTT. This encodes CASSEGVGGPQHF.

The genes are TRBV30 and TRBJ1-3; no clear D. The CDR3 totals 13 residues. V dropped 2 bases and J dropped 0 bases, with 5 bases sitting between them. Germline V gives CDR1 GTSNPN, CDR2 SVGIG (reference sequence). CDR3 DNA sequence: TGTGCCTGGAGTTACTCCTCTGGAAACACCATATATTTT. This encodes CAWSYSSGNTIYF.

The chain uses TRBV19 and TRBJ2-7; 9 bases map to TRBD1. The CDR3 loop spans 14 amino acids. With 6 bases clipped from V and 5 bases from J, the junction kept 8 bases outside the gene matches. Germline V gives CDR1 LNHDA, CDR2 SQIVND (reference sequence). The CDR3 DNA sequence: TGTGCCAGTAGGCCGGGACAGGGAGACCACGAGCAGTACTTC. Its protein is CASRPGQGDHEQYF. Drawing the rest from reference TRBV19 and TRBJ2-7, the complete variable domain is DGGITQSPKYLFRKEGQNVTLSCEQNLNHDAMYWYRQDPGQGLRLIYYSQIVNDFQKGDIAEGYSVSREKKESFPLTVTSAQKNPTAFYLCASRPGQGDHEQYFGPGTRLTVT.

This clone was recorded a few times. This chain links TRBV19 with TRBJ1-1; 7 positions match TRBD1. Germline CDR1 reads LNHDA; CDR2 reads SQIVND (reference sequence). The CDR3 has 17 amino acids. J was trimmed by 0 bases and V by 1 base; bases with no gene match: 8. For the CDR3, the DNA is TGTGCCAGTAGTATAGGCTGGACAGGACTTATGAACACTGAAGCTTTCTTT. Protein product: CASSIGWTGLMNTEAFF.

A few counts support this clone. This chain joins TRBV6-5 and TRBJ2-1; D is ambiguous. CDR1 and CDR2 from the germline V gene are MNHEY and SVGAGI. The germline V and J ends were trimmed by 4 bases and 4 bases, with 8 bases remaining between them. The CDR3 length is 13 residues. The CDR3 here is CASSFSGYNEQFF. The CDR3 coding sequence is TGTGCCAGCAGTTTTTCCGGTTACAATGAGCAGTTCTTC.

V gene TRBV4-1 combines with J gene TRBJ1-4; D remains ambiguous. V lost 1 base and J lost 4, with 13 bases in between. The CDR3 spans 16 residues. Germline V gene lookup returns CDR1 MGHRA and CDR2 YSYEKL. The CDR3 sequence: CASSQVHQRVNEKLFF. The CDR3 DNA reads as TGCGCCAGCAGCCAAGTGCACCAGAGGGTTAATGAAAAACTGTTTTTT.

The V and J genes are TRBV7-9 and TRBJ2-4; no definite D call. The CDR3 covers 13 residues. V lost 1 base and J lost 6, with 7 bases in between. Germline CDR1 SEHNR, CDR2 FQNEAQ (reference sequence). The CDR3 DNA reads as TGTGCCAGCAGCTTAGAATCCCTAAACATTCAGTACTTC. Translating it yields CASSLESLNIQYF.

This clone was seen just once. The gene calls are TRBV30 and TRBJ2-1; 15 positions match TRBD2. The junction had 1 base not matched to a gene; V was cut back by 1 base and J by 9 bases. CDR1 is GTSNPN and CDR2 is SVGIG in the germline V gene (reference sequence). The CDR3 runs to 14 residues. Written as DNA, the CDR3 is TGTGCCTGGAGTGCGGGACTAGCGGGAGGTGAGCAGTTCTTC. The encoded protein is CAWSAGLAGGEQFF.

This chain connects TRBV4-1 to TRBJ2-3; 10 positions agree with TRBD2. This CDR3 comprises 16 residues. Germline V lookup: CDR1 MGHRA, CDR2 YSYEKL. The trim removed 5 bases at V and 6 bases at J, leaving 11 bases unmatched. CDR3 nucleotide sequence: TGCGCCAGCAGCTCGGGACTAGCGATGGGTATGGATACGCAGTATTTT. Protein product: CASSSGLAMGMDTQYF.

The chain is built from TRBV9 and TRBJ2-3; possibly TRBD1 for D (6 bases). V was shortened by 4 bases and J by 5 bases, with 11 bases between the two germline ends. This CDR3 is built from 13 residues. Germline V gene sequence: CDR1 SGDLS, CDR2 YYNGEE. This CDR3 is CASSPTGLDTQYF. CDR3 in DNA: TGTGCCAGCAGCCCTACAGGGTTAGATACGCAGTATTTT. The whole variable domain, filled in from reference TRBV9 and TRBJ2-3, reads DSGVTQTPKHLITATGQRVTLRCSPRSGDLSVYWYQQSLDQGLQFLIQYYNGEERAKGNILERFSAQQFPDLHSELNLSSLELGDSALYFCASSPTGLDTQYFGPGTRLTVL.

The V and J genes are TRBV5-1 and TRBJ1-6; 9 nucleotides line up with TRBD1. Per germline, CDR1 SGHRS and CDR2 YFSETQ. J gave up 7 bases and V 4 bases, and 9 bases lay outside the gene matches. The CDR3 sequence is 16 residues long. For the CDR3, the DNA is TGCGCCAGCAGCCCGGAACAGGGGGCGCCGAATTCACCCCTCCACTTT. Translating it yields CASSPEQGAPNSPLHF. Supplemented by reference TRBV5-1 and TRBJ1-6, the full variable domain reads KAGVTQTPRYLIKTRGQQVTLSCSPISGHRSVSWYQQTPGQGLQFLFEYFSETQRNKGNFPGRFSGRQFSNSRSEMNVSTLELGDSALYLCASSPEQGAPNSPLHFGNGTRLTVT.

The rearrangement links TRBV7-9 to TRBJ1-1; D ambiguous. V lost 1 base to trimming and J lost 5 bases, with 8 bases between them. CDR3 size: 13 residues. Germline CDR1 SEHNR, CDR2 FQNEAQ (reference sequence). The CDR3 loop reads CASSLVRVTEAFF. The CDR3 region has the DNA TGTGCCAGCAGCTTAGTTCGGGTGACTGAAGCTTTCTTT.

The chain is built from TRBV2 and TRBJ1-2, with D maybe TRBD1 (5 bases). The length of the CDR3 is 13 residues. Trimming removed 6 bases from V and 2 bases from J, with 10 bases in between. CDR1 and CDR2 (germline): SNHLY, FYNNEI. CDR3 sequence reads: CASSRRENYGYTF. As DNA, the CDR3 is TGTGCCAGCAGCCGCAGGGAAAACTATGGCTACACCTTC.

This clone was picked up a small number of times. This chain uses TRBV9 with TRBJ1-4; tentative D call: TRBD1 (5 bases). This CDR3 comprises 14 residues. The germline CDR1 and CDR2 sequences are SGDLS and YYNGEE. V lost 3 bases, J lost 8 bases, and 14 bases lay in between. In DNA form, the CDR3 reads TGTGCCAGCAGCGAGGGGTACTACCCCGAAAAACTGTTTTTT. Amino acid sequence: CASSEGYYPEKLFF.

J is TRBJ1-1 and V is TRBV11-3; 9 bases match TRBD1. There are 15 residues in the CDR3. The germline V gene has CDR1 SGHNT and CDR2 YENEEA. With V trimmed by 5 bases and J by 4 bases, 8 bases remained unmatched. DNA for the CDR3: TGTGCCAGCAGCGCCCAACAGGGGGCAGGCACTGAAGCTTTCTTT. Its protein product is CASSAQQGAGTEAFF.

The CDR3 here is CASSWGHSNTEAFF. The DNA of the CDR3 is TGTGCCAGCAGCTGGGGACACTCGAACACTGAAGCTTTCTTT. The gene calls are TRBV7-2 and TRBJ1-1; TRBD1 might be the D (6 bases). The germline V and J ends were trimmed by 4 bases and 1 base, with 10 bases remaining between them. Germline CDR1 and CDR2: SGHTA and FQGNSA. CDR3 size: 14 residues.